Listed below are T cell receptor beta chains from one sample, sequenced in a study of blood T cell repertoires in COVID-19. Clones were sequenced by immunoSEQ multiplex PCR, and TCRdb holds only the in-frame ones, with some missing. The sample yields approximately 300,000 clones, roughly 86% seen once. The sequencing sample was made of PBMCs or T cells enriched from blood (not recorded which). The receptors derive from a woman aged 30 to 39 who had recovered from COVID-19. CDR3s include the opening cysteine and the closing phenylalanine or tryptophan. The D gene is left open where the match is weak. Clone size, where shown, is once, few, many, or a class for clones that have expanded.

V gene: TRBV13
D gene: NA
J gene: TRBJ1-2
clone size: NA
CDR3 protein: CASSSFVGGGADGYTF
CDR3 DNA: TGTGCCAGCAGCTCCTTCGTCGGCGGGGGCGCGGATGGCTACACCTTC

V gene: TRBV4-3
D gene: NA
J gene: TRBJ2-7
clone size: NA
CDR3 protein: CASSPNSSGEKYF
CDR3 DNA: TGCGCCAGCAGCCCCAACTCCTCGGGGGAGAAATACTTC

V gene: TRBV11-3
D gene: NA
J gene: TRBJ2-5
clone size: NA
CDR3 protein: CASSLDGLQETQYF
CDR3 DNA: TGTGCCAGCAGCTTAGATGGACTCCAAGAGACCCAGTACTTC

V gene: TRBV5-1
D gene: TRBD2
J gene: TRBJ2-3
clone size: NA
CDR3 protein: CASSLVAGGRSDTQYF
CDR3 DNA: TGCGCCAGCAGCTTGGTAGCGGGAGGGAGGTCAGATACGCAGTATTTT

V gene: TRBV28
D gene: NA
J gene: TRBJ2-3
clone size: NA
CDR3 protein: CASSWTPSSTDTQYF
CDR3 DNA: TGTGCCAGCAGTTGGACACCATCTAGCACAGATACGCAGTATTTT

V gene: TRBV3-1/TRBV3-2
D gene: NA
J gene: TRBJ1-4
clone size: once
CDR3 protein: CASSQLLLSGRKLFF
CDR3 DNA: TGTGCCAGCAGCCAACTCCTTCTTTCGGGAAGAAAACTGTTTTTT

V gene: TRBV9
D gene: NA
J gene: TRBJ1-2
clone size: NA
CDR3 protein: CASSVGGADYYGYTF
CDR3 DNA: TGTGCCAGCAGCGTAGGGGGCGCGGATTACTACGGCTACACCTTC

V gene: TRBV18
D gene: NA
J gene: TRBJ2-1
clone size: NA
CDR3 protein: CASSPSTGVNEQFF
CDR3 DNA: TGTGCCAGCTCACCATCTACCGGGGTCAATGAGCAGTTCTTC

V gene: TRBV19
D gene: NA
J gene: TRBJ1-1
clone size: NA
CDR3 protein: CASSITGLWNTEAFF
CDR3 DNA: TGTGCCAGTAGTATAACGGGGTTATGGAACACTGAAGCTTTCTTT

V gene: TRBV27
D gene: NA
J gene: TRBJ2-3
clone size: NA
CDR3 protein: CASSPQGQRTDTQYF
CDR3 DNA: TGTGCCAGCAGTCCCCAGGGGCAGCGCACAGATACGCAGTATTTT

V gene: TRBV30
D gene: TRBD1
J gene: TRBJ1-1
clone size: NA
CDR3 protein: CAWSVLYGVGTANTEAFF
CDR3 DNA: TGTGCCTGGAGTGTCCTTTATGGGGTCGGGACAGCGAACACTGAAGCTTTCTTT

V gene: TRBV27
D gene: TRBD1
J gene: TRBJ2-7
clone size: NA
CDR3 protein: CASSPPGTGGYEQYF
CDR3 DNA: TGTGCCAGCAGTCCACCGGGGACAGGGGGATACGAGCAGTACTTC

V gene: TRBV27
D gene: TRBD2
J gene: TRBJ2-3
clone size: NA
CDR3 protein: CASNSGGVLDTQYF
CDR3 DNA: TGTGCCAGCAATTCGGGGGGGGTCTTAGATACGCAGTATTTT

V gene: TRBV5-1
D gene: TRBD1
J gene: TRBJ1-2
clone size: NA
CDR3 protein: CASTPDRGYGYTF
CDR3 DNA: TGCGCCAGCACCCCGGACAGGGGATATGGCTACACCTTC

V gene: TRBV5-8
D gene: NA
J gene: TRBJ2-1
clone size: NA
CDR3 protein: CASSLVNPAGKSYNEQFF
CDR3 DNA: TGTGCCAGCAGCTTGGTGAATCCTGCAGGTAAGTCCTACAATGAGCAGTTCTTC

V gene: TRBV18
D gene: NA
J gene: TRBJ2-7
clone size: NA
CDR3 protein: CASSSQGNYEQYF
CDR3 DNA: TGTGCCAGCTCATCCCAGGGTAACTACGAGCAGTACTTC

V gene: TRBV7-9
D gene: TRBD1
J gene: TRBJ1-1
clone size: NA
CDR3 protein: CASSMTGGGTEAFF
CDR3 DNA: TGTGCCAGCAGTATGACAGGGGGCGGAACTGAAGCTTTCTTT

V gene: TRBV19
D gene: TRBD1
J gene: TRBJ1-3
clone size: NA
CDR3 protein: CASNRGQPGNTIYF
CDR3 DNA: TGTGCCAGTAATAGGGGACAGCCTGGAAACACCATATATTTT

V gene: TRBV5-1
D gene: NA
J gene: TRBJ1-4
clone size: few
CDR3 protein: CASSLGQGSEEKLFF
CDR3 DNA: TGCGCCAGCAGCTTGGGTCAGGGTTCAGAAGAAAAACTGTTTTTT

V gene: TRBV6-1
D gene: NA
J gene: TRBJ1-2
clone size: NA
CDR3 protein: CASSEEIHINYGYTF
CDR3 DNA: TGTGCCAGCAGTGAAGAAATACACATTAACTATGGCTACACCTTC

V gene: TRBV5-1
D gene: TRBD1
J gene: TRBJ2-1
clone size: once
CDR3 protein: CASGGRTGAYNEQFF
CDR3 DNA: TGCGCCAGCGGGGGTAGGACAGGAGCCTACAATGAGCAGTTCTTC

V gene: TRBV24-1
D gene: NA
J gene: TRBJ1-5
clone size: NA
CDR3 protein: CATSDLSGEAQHF
CDR3 DNA: TGTGCCACCAGTGATTTATCGGGGGAGGCCCAGCATTTT

V gene: TRBV5-1
D gene: NA
J gene: TRBJ1-4
clone size: NA
CDR3 protein: CASSGGTVTNEKLFF
CDR3 DNA: TGCGCCAGCAGCGGCGGGACGGTAACTAATGAAAAACTGTTTTTT

V gene: TRBV6-5
D gene: NA
J gene: TRBJ1-2
clone size: NA
CDR3 protein: CASRLHAGGYTF
CDR3 DNA: TGTGCCAGCAGATTACATGCAGGTGGCTACACCTTC

V gene: TRBV7-7
D gene: NA
J gene: TRBJ1-4
clone size: NA
CDR3 protein: CASSQSGQLNEKLFF
CDR3 DNA: TGTGCTAGCAGCCAATCGGGACAACTTAATGAAAAACTGTTTTTT

V gene: TRBV7-9
D gene: TRBD2
J gene: TRBJ2-3
clone size: NA
CDR3 protein: CASSRSSGATDTQYF
CDR3 DNA: TGTGCCAGCAGCCGTTCTAGCGGGGCCACAGATACGCAGTATTTT

V gene: TRBV30
D gene: NA
J gene: TRBJ1-5
clone size: NA
CDR3 protein: CAWSVQDNQPQHF
CDR3 DNA: TGTGCCTGGAGTGTGCAGGACAATCAGCCCCAGCATTTT

V gene: TRBV29-1
D gene: NA
J gene: TRBJ2-6
clone size: many
CDR3 protein: CSVLDTSGANVLTF
CDR3 DNA: TGCAGCGTCCTTGACACTTCTGGGGCCAACGTCCTGACTTTC

V gene: TRBV19
D gene: TRBD2
J gene: TRBJ2-3
clone size: NA
CDR3 protein: CASTWAGGADTQYF
CDR3 DNA: TGTGCCAGTACGTGGGCGGGAGGAGCAGATACGCAGTATTTT

V gene: TRBV6-5
D gene: TRBD2
J gene: TRBJ2-1
clone size: NA
CDR3 protein: CASSYRSGSSYNEQFF
CDR3 DNA: TGTGCCAGCAGTTATCGTAGCGGGAGCTCCTACAATGAGCAGTTCTTC

V gene: TRBV4-3
D gene: TRBD1
J gene: TRBJ1-2
clone size: NA
CDR3 protein: CASSQDIGTGANYGYTF
CDR3 DNA: TGCGCCAGCAGCCAAGATATTGGGACAGGGGCTAACTATGGCTACACCTTC

V gene: TRBV29-1
D gene: TRBD1
J gene: TRBJ2-4
clone size: NA
CDR3 protein: CSASTGGNIQYF
CDR3 DNA: TGCAGCGCATCCACAGGGGGGAACATTCAGTACTTC

V gene: TRBV5-4
D gene: NA
J gene: TRBJ1-1
clone size: NA
CDR3 protein: CASSLGQGFTEAFF
CDR3 DNA: TGTGCCAGCAGCTTGGGGCAGGGATTCACTGAAGCTTTCTTT

V gene: TRBV19
D gene: NA
J gene: TRBJ2-2
clone size: NA
CDR3 protein: CASSEAGDENTGELFF
CDR3 DNA: TGTGCCAGTAGTGAAGCAGGGGATGAGAACACCGGGGAGCTGTTTTTT

V gene: TRBV12-3/TRBV12-4
D gene: TRBD1
J gene: TRBJ1-2
clone size: NA
CDR3 protein: CASSGQGYGYTF
CDR3 DNA: TGTGCCAGCAGTGGACAGGGTTACGGCTACACCTTC

V gene: TRBV18
D gene: TRBD2
J gene: TRBJ2-1
clone size: NA
CDR3 protein: CASSPLVAGDDGSYNEQFF
CDR3 DNA: TGTGCCAGCTCACCCTTGGTGGCGGGAGACGATGGGTCCTACAATGAGCAGTTCTTC

V gene: TRBV5-6
D gene: NA
J gene: TRBJ2-3
clone size: NA
CDR3 protein: CASSLGLGLATDTQYF
CDR3 DNA: TGTGCCAGCAGCTTGGGACTAGGGCTAGCCACGGATACGCAGTATTTT

V gene: TRBV9
D gene: TRBD1
J gene: TRBJ2-2
clone size: NA
CDR3 protein: CASRETGGAVDSIGELFF
CDR3 DNA: TGTGCCAGCAGAGAGACAGGGGGCGCGGTGGATTCTATCGGGGAGCTGTTTTTT

V gene: TRBV5-1
D gene: NA
J gene: TRBJ2-1
clone size: NA
CDR3 protein: CASHKQGTYNEQFF
CDR3 DNA: TGCGCCAGCCATAAACAGGGCACCTACAATGAGCAGTTCTTC

V gene: TRBV6-5
D gene: NA
J gene: TRBJ1-1
clone size: NA
CDR3 protein: CASTALDTEAFF
CDR3 DNA: TGTGCCAGCACGGCTCTAGACACTGAAGCTTTCTTT

V gene: TRBV25-1
D gene: TRBD1
J gene: TRBJ2-6
clone size: NA
CDR3 protein: CAGGKSGANVLTF
CDR3 DNA: TGTGCAGGGGGCAAATCTGGGGCCAACGTCCTGACTTTC

V gene: TRBV15
D gene: TRBD1
J gene: TRBJ1-2
clone size: NA
CDR3 protein: CATSRDRGQFYGYTF
CDR3 DNA: TGTGCCACCAGCAGAGATAGGGGGCAATTCTATGGCTACACCTTC

V gene: TRBV19
D gene: TRBD1
J gene: TRBJ1-5
clone size: once
CDR3 protein: CASSSRDRASWQPQHF
CDR3 DNA: TGTGCCAGTAGTAGCCGGGACAGGGCGAGTTGGCAGCCCCAGCATTTT

V gene: TRBV7-9
D gene: NA
J gene: TRBJ1-2
clone size: few
CDR3 protein: CASKTDSNYGYTF
CDR3 DNA: TGTGCCAGCAAAACAGACAGTAACTATGGCTACACCTTC

V gene: TRBV5-1
D gene: NA
J gene: TRBJ1-1
clone size: NA
CDR3 protein: CASKEQTNTEAFF
CDR3 DNA: TGCGCCAGCAAGGAGCAGACGAACACTGAAGCTTTCTTT

V gene: TRBV30
D gene: NA
J gene: TRBJ1-5
clone size: NA
CDR3 protein: CAWSVRAGNQPQHF
CDR3 DNA: TGTGCCTGGAGTGTAAGGGCAGGGAATCAGCCCCAGCATTTT

V gene: TRBV19
D gene: NA
J gene: TRBJ1-2
clone size: few
CDR3 protein: CASSKTGLYGYTF
CDR3 DNA: TGTGCCAGTAGTAAAACGGGATTGTATGGCTACACCTTC

V gene: TRBV7-9
D gene: TRBD1
J gene: TRBJ1-2
clone size: NA
CDR3 protein: CASTRDRESVGYTF
CDR3 DNA: TGTGCCAGCACGCGGGACAGGGAATCGGTTGGCTACACCTTC

V gene: TRBV5-1
D gene: TRBD2
J gene: TRBJ2-7
clone size: NA
CDR3 protein: CASSKGLASYEQYF
CDR3 DNA: TGCGCCAGCAGCAAGGGACTAGCCAGCTACGAGCAGTACTTC

V gene: TRBV6-5
D gene: TRBD1
J gene: TRBJ1-1
clone size: NA
CDR3 protein: CASQGQANTEAFF
CDR3 DNA: TGTGCCAGCCAGGGACAGGCCAACACTGAAGCTTTCTTT

V gene: TRBV19
D gene: TRBD1
J gene: TRBJ2-7
clone size: NA
CDR3 protein: CASSTSGTGVSEQYF
CDR3 DNA: TGTGCCAGTAGTACCTCCGGGACAGGAGTCTCCGAGCAGTACTTC

V gene: TRBV19
D gene: NA
J gene: TRBJ1-5
clone size: NA
CDR3 protein: CASNNQGGAQPQHF
CDR3 DNA: TGTGCCAGTAATAATCAAGGGGGGGCCCAGCCCCAGCATTTT

V gene: TRBV7-2
D gene: NA
J gene: TRBJ2-5
clone size: NA
CDR3 protein: CASSLIWGQETQYF
CDR3 DNA: TGTGCCAGCAGCTTAATATGGGGGCAGGAGACCCAGTACTTC

V gene: TRBV7-9
D gene: NA
J gene: TRBJ1-1
clone size: NA
CDR3 protein: CASSLARENTEAFF
CDR3 DNA: TGTGCCAGCAGCTTAGCACGGGAGAACACTGAAGCTTTCTTT

V gene: TRBV5-4
D gene: NA
J gene: TRBJ2-1
clone size: NA
CDR3 protein: CASSPPGGRSYNEQFF
CDR3 DNA: TGTGCCAGCAGCCCCCCGGGTGGGAGGTCCTACAATGAGCAGTTCTTC

V gene: TRBV7-8
D gene: TRBD1
J gene: TRBJ2-7
clone size: NA
CDR3 protein: CASSRDRFAPYEQYF
CDR3 DNA: TGTGCCAGCAGCCGGGACAGATTCGCTCCCTACGAGCAGTACTTC

V gene: TRBV30
D gene: NA
J gene: TRBJ1-4
clone size: once
CDR3 protein: CAWSVRVNEKLFF
CDR3 DNA: TGTGCCTGGAGTGTACGGGTAAATGAAAAACTGTTTTTT